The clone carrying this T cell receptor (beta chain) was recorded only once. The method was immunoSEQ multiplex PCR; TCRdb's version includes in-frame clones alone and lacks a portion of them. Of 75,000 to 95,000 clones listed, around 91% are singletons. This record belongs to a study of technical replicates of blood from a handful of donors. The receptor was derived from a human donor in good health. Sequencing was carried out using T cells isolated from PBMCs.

DNA for the CDR3: TGTGCCAGCAGGGGACTGGGGAAGACCCAGTACTTC. It is translated as CASRGLGKTQYF. V gene TRBV27 combines with J gene TRBJ2-5, with a tentative D call TRBD2 (6 bases). Germline-derived CDR1 and CDR2 are MNHEY and SMNVEV (reference sequence). CDR3 length: 12 residues. V was pared by 6 bases and J by 6 bases, with 11 bases between.